A single TCR beta chain is shown here with its context. Its antigen remains unidentified. These data are taken from a study of tumor-infiltrating lymphocytes in localized non-small cell lung cancer. Study at large: Several tumor histologies, both smoking statuses, and some post-neoadjuvant chemotherapy samples were included. Whole-study results and caveats: Technical variation could not be separated from intratumor heterogeneity here. Tumor T-cell fraction from TCR sequencing was not associated with recurrence-free survival (p = 0.61).

Only in-frame clones appear in the TCRdb table, and some are missing; sequencing was by immunoSEQ multiplex PCR. The sample lists around 25,000 clones, roughly 73% seen once, with under 6.5% in the top ten. Per the germline V gene, CDR1 is SGHTA and CDR2 is FQGNSA. The CDR3 runs 15 residues. Trimming took off 6 bases at V and 3 bases at J, with 15 bases between the two ends. The sequencing sample was made of lung tumor tissue. The TCR originated in a human donor with non-small cell lung cancer. The chain carries TRBV7-2 and TRBJ1-5; possibly TRBD1 for D (5 bases). This chain's CDR3 is CASSIAGPNNQPQHF. The DNA for the CDR3 is TGTGCCAGCAGTATAGCAGGGCCGAACAATCAGCCCCAGCATTTT.